These T cell receptor beta chains were read from a single sample in a study of blood T cells in healthy people across ages. TCRdb used MiXCR to reprocess the 5' RACE reads, holding one entry per CDR3 protein. The sample consists of around 1,700,000 distinct CDR3 sequences, 28% of them appearing once. Material: blood. The receptors stem from a woman in her twenties or thirties in good health. Both conserved end residues are trimmed from each CDR3. Fields, in order: V gene, J gene, CDR3 protein.

V: TRBV2; J: TRBJ1-5; CDR3: SSTGGPYSNQPQH
V: TRBV12-3/TRBV12-4; J: TRBJ1-1; CDR3: ASSLALANTEAF
V: TRBV29-1; J: TRBJ1-1; CDR3: SARDVLSTEAF
V: TRBV19; J: TRBJ2-7; CDR3: ASSISGTGVSYEQY
V: TRBV7-8; J: TRBJ2-7; CDR3: ASSFAGQGGYEQY
V: TRBV28; J: TRBJ1-6; CDR3: ASRTDTLYNSPLH
V: TRBV7-9; J: TRBJ2-7; CDR3: ASSSDRHYEQY
V: TRBV12-3/TRBV12-4; J: TRBJ2-3; CDR3: ASSLQDISTDAQY
V: TRBV10-3; J: TRBJ2-7; CDR3: AISVGQGGVRDEQY
V: TRBV12-3/TRBV12-4; J: TRBJ1-1; CDR3: ASTPTGAESPRTEAF
V: TRBV6-2/TRBV6-3; J: TRBJ1-1; CDR3: ASSYSMDSESEAF
V: TRBV20-1; J: TRBJ1-3; CDR3: SARDLGAGSGNTIY
V: TRBV5-5; J: -; CDR3: ASSGTSGKYEQY
V: TRBV29-1; J: TRBJ2-3; CDR3: SDGPTDTQY
V: TRBV6-2/TRBV6-3; J: TRBJ1-2; CDR3: ASRPDSNYGYT
V: TRBV20-1; J: TRBJ2-7; CDR3: SASLPGAPFEQY
V: TRBV10-1; J: TRBJ2-1; CDR3: ASKSWGASNNEQF
V: TRBV13; J: TRBJ2-7; CDR3: ASSPGLAQEYEQY
V: TRBV6-2/TRBV6-3; J: TRBJ2-1; CDR3: ASSPDSLGSYNEQF
V: TRBV9; J: -; CDR3: ASSERLAGRDEQY
V: TRBV6-6; J: TRBJ1-1; CDR3: ASSPSPQANTEAF
V: TRBV5-6; J: TRBJ1-5; CDR3: ASSLYRTGNQPQH
V: TRBV6-2/TRBV6-3; J: TRBJ2-5; CDR3: ASSYSKLARGQETQY
V: TRBV7-9; J: TRBJ2-3; CDR3: ASSSQY
V: TRBV6-5; J: TRBJ1-1; CDR3: ASSETDRSNTEAF
V: TRBV29-1; J: TRBJ1-1; CDR3: SAGDRGRDTEAF
V: TRBV7-3; J: TRBJ2-6; CDR3: ASSPRDRVSGANVLT
V: TRBV28; J: TRBJ2-1; CDR3: ASRGQGILPNEQF
V: TRBV7-2; J: TRBJ2-7; CDR3: ASSLVGGTPYEQY
V: TRBV5-1; J: TRBJ1-1; CDR3: ASSFRRGGMNTEAF
V: TRBV14; J: TRBJ1-6; CDR3: ASSQGLISPLH
V: TRBV10-3; J: TRBJ2-7; CDR3: AIMAPEGSYEQY